This TCR beta chain came from a study of blood T cell repertoires in COVID-19. V dropped 6 bases and J dropped 2 bases, with 14 bases sitting between them. The germline CDR1 and CDR2 sequences are MNHEY and SMNVEV (reference sequence). The CDR3 runs 16 residues. Measured with immunoSEQ multiplex PCR; TCRdb has only the in-frame clones, and not every one. The sample shows approximately 97,000 clones, around 90% of them seen only once. The TCR sequence derives from a man aged 18-30 years with acute or convalescent COVID-19. The material sequenced was peripheral blood. This chain uses TRBV27 with TRBJ1-6, with TRBD1 as a possible D gene (6 bases). As DNA, the CDR3 is TGTGCCAGCAGCCGGACAGAGAAGACCTATAATTCACCCCTCCACTTT. Encoded protein: CASSRTEKTYNSPLHF.